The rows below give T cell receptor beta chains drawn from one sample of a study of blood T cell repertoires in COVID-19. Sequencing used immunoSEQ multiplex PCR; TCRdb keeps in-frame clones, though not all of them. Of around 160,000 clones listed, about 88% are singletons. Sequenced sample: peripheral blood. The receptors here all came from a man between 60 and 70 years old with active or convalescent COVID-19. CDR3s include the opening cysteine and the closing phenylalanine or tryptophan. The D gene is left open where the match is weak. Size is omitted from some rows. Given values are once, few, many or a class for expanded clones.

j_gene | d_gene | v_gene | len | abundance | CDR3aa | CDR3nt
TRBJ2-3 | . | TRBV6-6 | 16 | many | CASSSLGTLGPDTQYF | TGTGCCAGCAGTTCCCTCGGGACACTTGGGCCAGATACGCAGTATTTT
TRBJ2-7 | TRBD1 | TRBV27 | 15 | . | CASSLSPTGTYEQYF | TGTGCCAGCAGTTTATCCCCGACAGGGACCTACGAGCAGTACTTC
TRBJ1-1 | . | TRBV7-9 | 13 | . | CASSLGQAAVAFF | TGTGCCAGCAGCTTGGGACAAGCGGCTGTAGCTTTCTTT
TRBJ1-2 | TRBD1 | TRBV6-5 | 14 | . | CASSYSGQAGGYTF | TGTGCCAGCAGTTACTCTGGACAGGCTGGGGGCTACACCTTC
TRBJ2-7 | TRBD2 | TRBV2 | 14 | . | CASLGGGASYEQYF | TGTGCCAGCCTCGGGGGGGGCGCATCCTACGAGCAGTACTTC
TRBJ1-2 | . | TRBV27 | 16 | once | CASSLSYASTRYGYTF | TGTGCCAGCAGTTTATCGTACGCCTCTACTCGCTATGGCTACACCTTC
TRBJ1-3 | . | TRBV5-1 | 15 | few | CASSYGMDPGNTIYF | TGCGCCAGCAGCTACGGGATGGACCCCGGAAACACCATATATTTT
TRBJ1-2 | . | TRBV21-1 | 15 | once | CASSKSGQAFYGYTF | TGTGCCAGCAGCAAATCGGGACAGGCGTTCTATGGCTACACCTTC
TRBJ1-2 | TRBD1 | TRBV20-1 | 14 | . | CSASGTARTYGYTF | TGCAGTGCTAGTGGGACAGCGAGGACCTATGGCTACACCTTC
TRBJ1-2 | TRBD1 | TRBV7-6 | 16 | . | CASSLLGGGVSYGYTF | TGTGCCAGCAGCTTACTCGGAGGGGGCGTCAGCTATGGCTACACCTTC
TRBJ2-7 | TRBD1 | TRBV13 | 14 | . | CASSSPGQVGEQYF | TGTGCCAGCAGCTCACCGGGACAGGTTGGAGAGCAGTACTTC
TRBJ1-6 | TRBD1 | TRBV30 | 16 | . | CAWSDRGGWGNSPLHF | TGTGCCTGGAGCGACAGGGGTGGGTGGGGGAATTCACCCCTCCACTTT
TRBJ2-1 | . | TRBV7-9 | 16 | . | CASSLVRSQTYNEQFF | TGTGCCAGCAGCTTAGTGAGGTCACAAACCTACAATGAGCAGTTCTTC
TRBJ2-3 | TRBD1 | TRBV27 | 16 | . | CASSLVGTGVTDTQYF | TGTGCCAGCAGTTTAGTGGGGACAGGGGTCACAGATACGCAGTATTTT
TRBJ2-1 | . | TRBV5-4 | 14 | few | CASALSGGNNEQFF | TGTGCCAGCGCCCTTTCCGGCGGAAACAATGAGCAGTTCTTC
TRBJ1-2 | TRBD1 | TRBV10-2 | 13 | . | CASNAGTGSGYTF | TGCGCCAGCAATGCCGGGACAGGGTCTGGCTACACCTTC
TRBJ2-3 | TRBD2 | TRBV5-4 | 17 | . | CASSLAGSGFSTDTQYF | TGTGCCAGCAGCTTGGCCGGTAGCGGGTTTAGCACAGATACGCAGTATTTT
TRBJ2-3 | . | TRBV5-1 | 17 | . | CASSLNSPTGRTDTQYF | TGCGCCAGCAGCTTGAATTCCCCAACAGGGCGCACAGATACGCAGTATTTT
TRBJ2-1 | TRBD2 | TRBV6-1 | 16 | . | CASSEARGLAGDEQFF | TGTGCCAGCAGTGAAGCGCGGGGACTAGCGGGCGATGAGCAGTTCTTC
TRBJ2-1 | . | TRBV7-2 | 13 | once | CASSPSRDNEQFF | TGTGCCAGCAGCCCCTCTCGAGATAATGAGCAGTTCTTC
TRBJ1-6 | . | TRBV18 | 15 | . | CASSPREGEGSPLHF | TGTGCCAGCTCACCGAGGGAGGGGGAAGGTTCACCCCTCCACTTT
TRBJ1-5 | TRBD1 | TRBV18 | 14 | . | CASSLDRANQPQHF | TGTGCCAGCTCACTCGACAGGGCTAATCAGCCCCAGCATTTT
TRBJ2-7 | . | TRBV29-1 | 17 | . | CSVDNPTPGLLRYEQYF | TGCAGCGTTGACAATCCCACCCCCGGACTACTTCGCTACGAGCAGTACTTC
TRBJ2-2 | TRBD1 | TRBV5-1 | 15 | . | CASSWDRGQTGELFF | TGCGCCAGCAGCTGGGACAGGGGACAGACCGGGGAGCTGTTTTTT
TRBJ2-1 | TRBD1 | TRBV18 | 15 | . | CASSPRDRGDNEQFF | TGTGCCAGCTCACCCCGGGACAGGGGTGACAATGAGCAGTTCTTC
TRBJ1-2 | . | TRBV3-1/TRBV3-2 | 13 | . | CASTPTGDYGYTF | TGTGCCAGCACCCCGACAGGAGACTATGGCTACACCTTC